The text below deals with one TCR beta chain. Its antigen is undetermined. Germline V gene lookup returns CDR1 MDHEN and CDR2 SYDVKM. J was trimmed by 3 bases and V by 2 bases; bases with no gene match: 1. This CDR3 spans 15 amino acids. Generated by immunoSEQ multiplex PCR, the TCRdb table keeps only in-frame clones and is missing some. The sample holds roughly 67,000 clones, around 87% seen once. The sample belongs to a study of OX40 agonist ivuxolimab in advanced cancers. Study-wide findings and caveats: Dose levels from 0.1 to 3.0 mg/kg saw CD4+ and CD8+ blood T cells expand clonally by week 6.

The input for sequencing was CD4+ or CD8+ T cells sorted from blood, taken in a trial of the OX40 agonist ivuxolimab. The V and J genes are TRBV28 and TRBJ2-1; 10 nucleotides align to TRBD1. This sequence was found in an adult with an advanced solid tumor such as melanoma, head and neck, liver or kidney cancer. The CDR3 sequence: CASSLRTGGYNEQFF. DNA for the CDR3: TGTGCCAGCAGTTTAAGGACAGGGGGCTACAATGAGCAGTTCTTC.